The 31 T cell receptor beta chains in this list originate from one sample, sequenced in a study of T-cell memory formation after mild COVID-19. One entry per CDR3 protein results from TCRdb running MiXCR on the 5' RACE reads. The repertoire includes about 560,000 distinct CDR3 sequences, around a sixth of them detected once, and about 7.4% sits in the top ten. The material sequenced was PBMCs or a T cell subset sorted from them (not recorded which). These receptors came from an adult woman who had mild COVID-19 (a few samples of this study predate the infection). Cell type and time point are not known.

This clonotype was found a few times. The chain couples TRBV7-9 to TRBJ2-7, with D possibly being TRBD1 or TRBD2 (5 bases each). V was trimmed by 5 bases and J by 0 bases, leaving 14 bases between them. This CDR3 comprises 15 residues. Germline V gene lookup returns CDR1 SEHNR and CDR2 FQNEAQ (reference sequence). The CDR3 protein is CASSIGTHSSYEQYF. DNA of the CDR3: TGTGCCAGCAGCATCGGGACGCATAGCTCCTACGAGCAGTACTTC.

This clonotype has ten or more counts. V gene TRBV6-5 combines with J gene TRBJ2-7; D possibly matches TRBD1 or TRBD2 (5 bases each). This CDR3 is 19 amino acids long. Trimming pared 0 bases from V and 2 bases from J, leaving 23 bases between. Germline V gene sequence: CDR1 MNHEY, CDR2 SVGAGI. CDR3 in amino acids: CASSYSSRQTGTTPYEQYF. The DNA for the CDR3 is TGTGCCAGCAGTTACTCGAGTCGACAAACCGGGACCACCCCCTACGAGCAGTACTTC.

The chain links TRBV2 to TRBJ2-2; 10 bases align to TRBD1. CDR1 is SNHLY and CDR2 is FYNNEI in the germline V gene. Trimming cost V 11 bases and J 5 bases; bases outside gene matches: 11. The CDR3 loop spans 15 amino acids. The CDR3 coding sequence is TGTGCCGGGGAAGACAGGGGGCTTGGGACCGGGGAGCTGTTTTTT. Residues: CAGEDRGLGTGELFF. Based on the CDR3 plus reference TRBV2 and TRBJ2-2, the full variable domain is EPEVTQTPSHQVTQMGQEVILRCVPISNHLYFYWYRQILGQKVEFLVSFYNNEISEKSEIFDDQFSVERPDGSNFTLKIRSTKLEDSAMYFCAGEDRGLGTGELFFGEGSRLTVL.

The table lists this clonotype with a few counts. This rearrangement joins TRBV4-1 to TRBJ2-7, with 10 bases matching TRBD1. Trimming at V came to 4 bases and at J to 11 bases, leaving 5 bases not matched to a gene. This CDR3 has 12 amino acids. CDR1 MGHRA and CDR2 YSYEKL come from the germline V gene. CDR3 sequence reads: CASSPGQGREYF. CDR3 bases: TGCGCCAGCAGCCCGGGACAGGGGAGGGAGTACTTC.

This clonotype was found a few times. The CDR3 sequence: CASRDREGMNTEAFF. The DNA of the CDR3 is TGTGCCAGCCGAGACAGGGAGGGGATGAACACTGAAGCTTTCTTT. The V and J genes are TRBV18 and TRBJ1-1, with TRBD1 matching 7 bases. Germline values: CDR1 KGHSH, CDR2 LQKENI. The ends lost 8 bases at V and 0 bases at J; junction bases unmatched: 9. The CDR3 sequence is 15 residues long. The entire variable domain, with the rest obtained from reference TRBV18 and TRBJ1-1, is as follows: NAGVMQNPRHLVRRRGQEARLRCSPMKGHSHVYWYRQLPEEGLKFMVYLQKENIIDESGMPKERFSAEFPKEGPSILRIQQVVRGDSAAYFCASRDREGMNTEAFFGQGTRLTVV.

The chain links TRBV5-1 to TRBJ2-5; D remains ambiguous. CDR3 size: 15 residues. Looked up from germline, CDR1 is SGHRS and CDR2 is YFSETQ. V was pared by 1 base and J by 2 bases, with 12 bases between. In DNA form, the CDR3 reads TGCGCCAGCAGCTTGACCAGGAGCACTCAAGAGACCCAGTACTTC. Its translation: CASSLTRSTQETQYF.

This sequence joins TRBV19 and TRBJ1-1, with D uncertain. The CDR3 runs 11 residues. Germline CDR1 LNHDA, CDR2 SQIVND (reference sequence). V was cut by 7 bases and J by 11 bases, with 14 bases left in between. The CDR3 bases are TGTGCCAGTATGGTAGGGATCGCTGCTTTCTTT. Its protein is CASMVGIAAFF.

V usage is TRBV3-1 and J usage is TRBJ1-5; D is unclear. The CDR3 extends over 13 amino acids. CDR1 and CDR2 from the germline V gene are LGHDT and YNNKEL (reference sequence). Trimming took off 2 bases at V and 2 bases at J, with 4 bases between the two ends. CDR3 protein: CASSQYRNQPQHF. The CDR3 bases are TGTGCCAGCAGCCAATACCGCAATCAGCCCCAGCATTTT.

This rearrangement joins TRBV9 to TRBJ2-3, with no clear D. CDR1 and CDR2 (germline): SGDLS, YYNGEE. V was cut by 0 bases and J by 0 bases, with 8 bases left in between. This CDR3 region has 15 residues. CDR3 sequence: CASSVAWESTDTQYF. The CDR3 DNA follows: TGTGCCAGCAGCGTAGCCTGGGAAAGCACAGATACGCAGTATTTT.

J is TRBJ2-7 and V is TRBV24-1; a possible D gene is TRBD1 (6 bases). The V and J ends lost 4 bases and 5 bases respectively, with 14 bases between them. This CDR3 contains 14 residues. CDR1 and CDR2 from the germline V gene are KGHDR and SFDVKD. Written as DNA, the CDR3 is TGTGCCACCAGTGAGTCCGGGACACATAACGAGCAGTACTTC. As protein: CATSESGTHNEQYF.

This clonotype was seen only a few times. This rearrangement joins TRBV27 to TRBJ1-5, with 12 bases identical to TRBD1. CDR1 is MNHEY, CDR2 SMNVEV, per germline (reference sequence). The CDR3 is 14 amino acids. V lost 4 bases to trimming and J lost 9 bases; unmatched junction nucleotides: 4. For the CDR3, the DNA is TGTGCCAGCAGTTCGGGACAGGGGGCCCGGCCCCAGCATTTT. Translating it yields CASSSGQGARPQHF.

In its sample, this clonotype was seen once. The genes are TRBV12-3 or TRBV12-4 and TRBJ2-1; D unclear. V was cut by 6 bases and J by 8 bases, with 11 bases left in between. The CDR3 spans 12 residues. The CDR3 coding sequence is TGTGCCAGCAGGTCAAGGGCCTATGAGCAGTTCTTC. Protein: CASRSRAYEQFF.

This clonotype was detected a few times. The CDR3 nucleotides read TGTGCCAGCAGCGTAGGTCCTAGCAGCACAGATACGCAGTATTTT. Its translation: CASSVGPSSTDTQYF. The chain joins TRBV9 to TRBJ2-3; possible D gene TRBD2, 5 bases. The germline V gene has CDR1 SGDLS and CDR2 YYNGEE. The CDR3 is made up of 15 amino acids. V lost 0 bases and J 0 bases, leaving 8 bases between the germline ends.

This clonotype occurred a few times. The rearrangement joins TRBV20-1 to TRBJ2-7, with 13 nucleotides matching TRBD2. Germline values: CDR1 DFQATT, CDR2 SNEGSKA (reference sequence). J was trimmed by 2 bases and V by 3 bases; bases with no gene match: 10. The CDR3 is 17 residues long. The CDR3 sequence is CSASQPGLAGPTYEQYF. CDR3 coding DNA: TGCAGTGCTAGTCAACCGGGACTAGCGGGACCAACCTACGAGCAGTACTTC.

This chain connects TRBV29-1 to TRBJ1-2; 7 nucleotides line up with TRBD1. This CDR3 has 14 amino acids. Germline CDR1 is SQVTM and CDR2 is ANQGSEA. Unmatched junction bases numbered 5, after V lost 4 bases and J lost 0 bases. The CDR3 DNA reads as TGCAGCGTTGCGGGACAGCTAACTAACTATGGCTACACCTTC. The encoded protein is CSVAGQLTNYGYTF.

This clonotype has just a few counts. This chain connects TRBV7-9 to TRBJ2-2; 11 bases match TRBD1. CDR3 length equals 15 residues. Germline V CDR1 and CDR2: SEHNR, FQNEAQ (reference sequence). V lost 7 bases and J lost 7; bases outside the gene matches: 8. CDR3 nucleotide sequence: TGTGCCAGCAAGTCCGGGACAGGGGGACGCGGGGAGCTGTTTTTT. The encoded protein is CASKSGTGGRGELFF.

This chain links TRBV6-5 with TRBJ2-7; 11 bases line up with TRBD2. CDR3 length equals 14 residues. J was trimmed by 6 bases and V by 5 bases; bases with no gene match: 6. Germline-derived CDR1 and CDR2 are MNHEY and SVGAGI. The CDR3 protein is CASSTTSGSFEQYF. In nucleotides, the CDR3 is TGTGCCAGCAGTACCACTAGCGGGAGCTTCGAGCAGTACTTC.

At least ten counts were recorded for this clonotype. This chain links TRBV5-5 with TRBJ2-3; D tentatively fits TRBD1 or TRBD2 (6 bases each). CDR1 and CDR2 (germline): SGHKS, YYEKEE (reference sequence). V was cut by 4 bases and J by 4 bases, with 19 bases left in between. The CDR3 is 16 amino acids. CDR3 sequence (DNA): TGTGCCAGCAGCCGCGGCGAGGGGGGAGTTCCAGATACGCAGTATTTT. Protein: CASSRGEGGVPDTQYF.

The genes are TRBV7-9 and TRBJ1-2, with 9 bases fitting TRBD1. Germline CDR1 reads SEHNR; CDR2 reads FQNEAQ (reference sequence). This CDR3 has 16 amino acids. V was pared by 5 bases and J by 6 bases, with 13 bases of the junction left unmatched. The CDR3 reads CASSPGKTGGTDGYTF. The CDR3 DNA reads TGTGCCAGCAGCCCGGGGAAGACAGGGGGGACGGATGGCTACACCTTC.

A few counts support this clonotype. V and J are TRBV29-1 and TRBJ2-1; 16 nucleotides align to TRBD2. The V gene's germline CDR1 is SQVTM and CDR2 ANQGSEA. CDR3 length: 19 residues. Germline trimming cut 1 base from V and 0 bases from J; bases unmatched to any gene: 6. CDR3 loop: CSVEVGLAGGPGSYNEQFF. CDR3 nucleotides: TGCAGCGTTGAAGTGGGACTAGCGGGGGGGCCCGGCTCCTACAATGAGCAGTTCTTC.

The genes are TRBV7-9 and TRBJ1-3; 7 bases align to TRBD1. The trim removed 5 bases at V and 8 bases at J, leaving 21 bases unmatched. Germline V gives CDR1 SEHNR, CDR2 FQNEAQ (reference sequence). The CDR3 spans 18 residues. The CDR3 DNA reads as TGTGCCAGCAGCCCAAGGGGTGGGACAGCCGCGCGGGGCGACACCATATATTTT. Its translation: CASSPRGGTAARGDTIYF.

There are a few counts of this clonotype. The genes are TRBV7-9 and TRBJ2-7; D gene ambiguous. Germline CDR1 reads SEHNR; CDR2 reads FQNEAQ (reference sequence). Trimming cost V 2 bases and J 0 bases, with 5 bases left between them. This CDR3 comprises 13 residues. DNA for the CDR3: TGTGCCAGCAGCTTAATGGGCTCCTACGAGCAGTACTTC. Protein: CASSLMGSYEQYF.

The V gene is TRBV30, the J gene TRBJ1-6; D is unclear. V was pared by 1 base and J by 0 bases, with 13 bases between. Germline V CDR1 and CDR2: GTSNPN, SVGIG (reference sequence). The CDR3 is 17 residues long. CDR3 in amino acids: CAWSGEAGSSYNSPLHF. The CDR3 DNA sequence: TGTGCCTGGAGTGGAGAGGCGGGGAGCTCCTATAATTCACCCCTCCACTTT.

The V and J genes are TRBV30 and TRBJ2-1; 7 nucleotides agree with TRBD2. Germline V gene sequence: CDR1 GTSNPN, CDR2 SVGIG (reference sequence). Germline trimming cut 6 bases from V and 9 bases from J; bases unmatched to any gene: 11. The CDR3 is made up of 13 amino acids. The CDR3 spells CACLSGIWGEQFF. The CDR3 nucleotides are TGTGCCTGCCTAAGCGGGATCTGGGGTGAGCAGTTCTTC.

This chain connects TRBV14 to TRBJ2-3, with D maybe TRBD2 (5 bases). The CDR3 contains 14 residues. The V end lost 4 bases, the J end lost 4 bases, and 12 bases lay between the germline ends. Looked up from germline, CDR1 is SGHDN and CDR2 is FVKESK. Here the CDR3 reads CASSPAGIPDTQYF. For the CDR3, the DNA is TGTGCCAGCAGCCCAGCCGGGATTCCAGATACGCAGTATTTT.

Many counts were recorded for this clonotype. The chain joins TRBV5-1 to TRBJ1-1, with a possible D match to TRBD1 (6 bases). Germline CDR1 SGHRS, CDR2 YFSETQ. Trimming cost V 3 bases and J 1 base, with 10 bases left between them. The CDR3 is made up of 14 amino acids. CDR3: CASSSPTGNTEAFF. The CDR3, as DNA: TGCGCCAGCAGCTCCCCGACAGGGAACACTGAAGCTTTCTTT.

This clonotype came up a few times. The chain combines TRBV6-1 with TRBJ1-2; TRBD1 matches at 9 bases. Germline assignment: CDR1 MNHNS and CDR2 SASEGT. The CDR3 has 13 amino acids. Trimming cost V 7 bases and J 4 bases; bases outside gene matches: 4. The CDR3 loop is CASKGQGIYGYTF. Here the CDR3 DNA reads TGTGCCAGCAAGGGACAGGGAATCTATGGCTACACCTTC.

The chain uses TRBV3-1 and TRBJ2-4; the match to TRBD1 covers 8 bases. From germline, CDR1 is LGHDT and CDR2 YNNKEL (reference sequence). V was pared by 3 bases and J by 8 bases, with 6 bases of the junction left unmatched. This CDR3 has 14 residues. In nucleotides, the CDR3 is TGTGCCAGCAGCCACTCGGACAGGGAACACATTCAGTACTTC. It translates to CASSHSDREHIQYF.

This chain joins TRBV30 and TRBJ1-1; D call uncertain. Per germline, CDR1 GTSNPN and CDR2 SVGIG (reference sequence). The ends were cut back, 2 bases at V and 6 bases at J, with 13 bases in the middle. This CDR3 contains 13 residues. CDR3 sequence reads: CAWSPGVAPEAFF. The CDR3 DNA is TGTGCCTGGAGTCCCGGGGTAGCGCCTGAAGCTTTCTTT.

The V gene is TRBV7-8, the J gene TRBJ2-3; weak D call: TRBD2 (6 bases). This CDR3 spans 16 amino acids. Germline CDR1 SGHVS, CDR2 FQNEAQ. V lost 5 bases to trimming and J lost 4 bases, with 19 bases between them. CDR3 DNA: TGTGCCAGCAGCCAAAAAATAGCGGTAGCGGCAGATACGCAGTATTTT. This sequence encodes CASSQKIAVAADTQYF.

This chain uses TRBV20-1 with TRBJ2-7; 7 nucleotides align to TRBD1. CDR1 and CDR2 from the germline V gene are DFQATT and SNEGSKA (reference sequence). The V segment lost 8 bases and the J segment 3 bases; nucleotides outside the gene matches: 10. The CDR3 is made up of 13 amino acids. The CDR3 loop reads CSLSPGQNYEQYF. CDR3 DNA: TGCAGTCTCAGCCCGGGACAGAACTACGAGCAGTACTTC.